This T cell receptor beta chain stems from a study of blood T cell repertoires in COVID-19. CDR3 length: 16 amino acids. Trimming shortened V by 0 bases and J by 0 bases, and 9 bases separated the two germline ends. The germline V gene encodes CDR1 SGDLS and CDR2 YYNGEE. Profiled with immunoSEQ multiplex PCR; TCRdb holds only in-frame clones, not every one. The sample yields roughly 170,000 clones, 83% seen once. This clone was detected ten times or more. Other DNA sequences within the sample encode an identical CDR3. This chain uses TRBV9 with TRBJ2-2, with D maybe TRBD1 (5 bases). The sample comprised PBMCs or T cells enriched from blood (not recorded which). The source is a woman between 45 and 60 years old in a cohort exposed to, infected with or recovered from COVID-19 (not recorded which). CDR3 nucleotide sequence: TGTGCCAGCAGCGTAGTGGCAGGGCCGAACACCGGGGAGCTGTTTTTT. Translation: CASSVVAGPNTGELFF.